The 28 T cell receptor beta chains below were found in one sample sequenced in a study of T cells after yellow fever vaccination (dated by TCRdb to between 2018 and 2021). The treatment or condition label, read with the paper, signifies: live attenuated yellow fever vaccine strain. The library relied on 5' RACE. TCRdb records Illumina HiSeq 2500 as the sequencer. TCRdb reprocessing: public reads trimmed at Q25 with fastp, clones called with MiXCR, in-frame beta chains kept. Here each entry gathers all rows of one CDR3 protein and keeps the most common genes and DNA. The sample includes about 630,000 distinct CDR3 sequences, with about 12% observed a single time. The ten largest clones take up more than 13% of the sample. Material: PBMCs, obtained on the day of the yellow fever booster vaccination. All receptors derive from a man aged 25 to 40 who received the YFV17D yellow fever vaccine.

The chain employs TRBV20-1 and TRBJ1-2; weak D call: TRBD1 (5 bases). This CDR3 spans 14 amino acids. Germline V CDR1 and CDR2: DFQATT, SNEGSKA (reference sequence). Between the trimmed V and J ends, which lost 1 base and 1 base, there was a span of 10 bases. This CDR3 reads CSARVLQVNYGYTF. Here the CDR3 DNA reads TGCAGTGCTAGAGTATTACAGGTTAACTATGGCTACACCTTC.

This clonotype was seen a handful of times. The rearrangement joins TRBV19 to TRBJ2-1; a weak D match, TRBD1 (5 bases). Trimming pared 7 bases from V and 8 bases from J, leaving 18 bases between. The CDR3 length is 14 residues. Germline V gene sequence: CDR1 LNHDA, CDR2 SQIVND (reference sequence). The DNA for the CDR3 is TGTGCCAGTAACTCCGAGGTCGTCAGGGATGAGCAGTTCTTC. As protein: CASNSEVVRDEQFF.

The chain combines TRBV29-1 with TRBJ2-2; D call uncertain. Germline-derived CDR1 and CDR2 are SQVTM and ANQGSEA. The CDR3 runs 10 residues. CDR3 sequence (DNA): TGCAGTTGCGTGGCCGGGGAGCTGTTTTTT. Translated, it gives CSCVAGELFF.

This clonotype was seen a few times. The chain carries TRBV4-2 and TRBJ2-6, with TRBD1 matching over 10 bases. The junction had 17 bases not matched to a gene; V was cut back by 3 bases and J by 3 bases. The CDR3 contains 21 residues. Germline values: CDR1 LGHNA, CDR2 YNFKEQ. The CDR3 bases are TGTGCCAGCAGCCACCCCAAGGACATTGGACAGGGGGTGGATGGGGCCAACGTCCTGACTTTC. Translated: CASSHPKDIGQGVDGANVLTF.

This chain joins TRBV12-3 or TRBV12-4 and TRBJ2-1, with D perhaps matching TRBD1 or TRBD2 (5 bases each). The CDR3 extends over 15 amino acids. Trimming took off 3 bases at V and 3 bases at J, with 12 bases between the two ends. The CDR3 here is CASSLGDLGYNEQFF. The DNA for the CDR3 is TGTGCCAGCAGTTTGGGGGATTTGGGCTACAATGAGCAGTTCTTC.

The chain employs TRBV6-5 and TRBJ2-1; tentatively, D is TRBD2 (6 bases). V lost 0 bases, J lost 5 bases, and 8 bases lay in between. This CDR3 spans 14 amino acids. Germline CDR1 reads MNHEY; CDR2 reads SVGAGI. The CDR3 protein is CASSYSLANNEQFF. The CDR3 bases are TGTGCCAGCAGTTACTCGCTAGCGAACAATGAGCAGTTCTTC.

The J gene is TRBJ1-1, the V gene TRBV11-3, with TRBD1 matching 8 bases. The CDR3 is 15 amino acids. V lost 3 bases, J lost 0 bases, and 3 bases stayed unmatched. Germline-derived CDR1 and CDR2 are SGHNT and YENEEA. This CDR3 is CASSLPTGVNTEAFF. CDR3 sequence (DNA): TGTGCCAGCAGCTTGCCGACAGGGGTGAACACTGAAGCTTTCTTT.

This clonotype was detected only a few times. The V gene is TRBV3-1, the J gene TRBJ2-7; D perhaps matches TRBD1 (5 bases). Trimming took off 1 base at V and 0 bases at J, with 10 bases between the two ends. This CDR3 region has 15 residues. Germline CDR1 is LGHDT and CDR2 is YNNKEL (reference sequence). Written as DNA, the CDR3 is TGTGCCAGCAGCCAAGGGAAAAGGGGCTCCTACGAGCAGTACTTC. Translating it yields CASSQGKRGSYEQYF.

This clonotype appeared a few times. V is TRBV5-6 and J is TRBJ2-3; TRBD2 matches at 7 bases. The CDR3 spans 19 residues. The trim removed 0 bases at V and 1 base at J, leaving 14 bases unmatched. Germline V gives CDR1 SGHDT, CDR2 YYEEEE. This chain's CDR3 is CASSLVWESGKSRTDTQYF. CDR3 in DNA: TGTGCCAGCAGCTTGGTTTGGGAGAGCGGGAAGAGCCGCACAGATACGCAGTATTTT.

This clonotype was detected many times. The rearrangement links TRBV10-3 to TRBJ2-2, with 11 nucleotides matching TRBD1. CDR1 is ENHRY, CDR2 SYGVKD, per germline. CDR3 length: 14 amino acids. V shed 8 bases, J shed 3 bases, and the junction held 2 bases outside the gene matches. CDR3 coding DNA: TGTGCCATCTCGGGACAGGGGGACACCGGGGAGCTGTTTTTT. Translating gives CAISGQGDTGELFF.

V and J are TRBV7-7 and TRBJ2-7; D might be TRBD1 (5 bases). The CDR3 covers 13 residues. Trimming took off 11 bases at V and 4 bases at J, with 18 bases between the two ends. Germline V gives CDR1 SSHAT, CDR2 FNYEAQ (reference sequence). CDR3 sequence (DNA): TGTGCCCCCAGCCCCAGGGCGAGGTACGAGCAGTACTTC. Translated: CAPSPRARYEQYF.

In this sample, this clonotype turned up a few times. The chain links TRBV6-5 to TRBJ2-5; D is unclear. In germline, CDR1 is MNHEY, CDR2 SVGAGI. V lost 0 bases to trimming and J lost 9 bases, with 17 bases between them. This CDR3 region has 15 residues. CDR3 residues: CASSYSTPGVEAQYF. The CDR3 DNA follows: TGTGCCAGCAGTTACTCGACTCCGGGCGTCGAGGCCCAGTACTTC.

This clonotype was counted a few times. The chain carries TRBV5-1 and TRBJ2-7; D is undetermined. CDR1 and CDR2 (germline): SGHRS, YFSETQ. V shed 5 bases and J shed 0 bases, with 15 bases lying between them. CDR3 size: 15 residues. CDR3 nucleotide sequence: TGCGCCAGCAGAAGTCTCAGCGTGGGCTCCTACGAGCAGTACTTC. Encoded protein: CASRSLSVGSYEQYF.

This clonotype occurred a few times. The chain links TRBV6-5 to TRBJ2-7; no clear D gene. Per germline, CDR1 MNHEY and CDR2 SVGAGI. The CDR3 extends over 12 amino acids. V was clipped by 10 bases and J by 6 bases, with 16 bases between them. The CDR3 spells CATPDRVLEQYF. As DNA, the CDR3 is TGTGCCACCCCAGATCGAGTACTCGAGCAGTACTTC.

The chain combines TRBV7-2 with TRBJ1-1, with TRBD1 matching 10 bases. V dropped 5 bases and J dropped 5; count of bases not matched to a gene: 5. Germline lookup yields CDR1 SGHTA and CDR2 FQGNSA. The CDR3 length is 14 residues. The CDR3 sequence: CASSPGQGRTEAFF. In nucleotides, the CDR3 is TGTGCCAGCAGCCCGGGACAGGGGAGGACTGAAGCTTTCTTT.

The V and J genes are TRBV6-5 and TRBJ2-7; 7 bases are a match to TRBD1. This CDR3 contains 12 residues. J gave up 7 bases and V 8 bases, and 8 bases lay outside the gene matches. The germline V gene encodes CDR1 MNHEY and CDR2 SVGAGI. CDR3 in amino acids: CASGRGTREQYF. CDR3 sequence (DNA): TGTGCCAGCGGCAGGGGGACGAGGGAGCAGTACTTC.

The chain is built from TRBV4-3 and TRBJ2-7; 11 positions match TRBD2. Trimming cost V 1 base and J 6 bases; bases outside gene matches: 5. Germline V gene sequence: CDR1 LGHNA, CDR2 YSLEER. This CDR3 has 15 amino acids. CDR3 loop: CASSQAGLAGGEQYF. The CDR3 nucleotides read TGCGCCAGCAGCCAAGCGGGGCTAGCGGGAGGCGAGCAGTACTTC.

This chain links TRBV5-5 with TRBJ1-1; TRBD1 might be the D (5 bases). The CDR3 length is 14 residues. The germline gives CDR1 SGHKS, CDR2 YYEKEE (reference sequence). V was clipped by 4 bases and J by 2 bases, with 12 bases between them. The CDR3 loop is CASSLTEFNTEAFF. The CDR3 bases are TGTGCCAGCAGCCTGACAGAATTTAACACTGAAGCTTTCTTT.

This clonotype appeared a few times. The rearrangement uses TRBV28 and TRBJ2-7; possible D gene TRBD2, 5 bases. This CDR3 has 13 amino acids. V lost 8 bases to trimming and J lost 2 bases, with 13 bases between them. Looked up from germline, CDR1 is MDHEN and CDR2 is SYDVKM. The CDR3 coding sequence is TGTGCCAGCTGGAAGCCCGGGGCCTACGAGCAGTACTTC. Protein: CASWKPGAYEQYF. The variable domain in full, completed from reference TRBV28 and TRBJ2-7, reads DVKVTQSSRYLVKRTGEKVFLECVQDMDHENMFWYRQDPGLGLRLIYFSYDVKMKEKGDIPEGYSVSREKKERFSLILESASTNQTSMYLCASWKPGAYEQYFGPGTRLTVT.

This clonotype was found many times. The chain uses TRBV5-6 and TRBJ2-1, with 11 bases identical to TRBD2. The germline gives CDR1 SGHDT, CDR2 YYEEEE. CDR3 size: 16 residues. Trimming cost V 3 bases and J 7 bases; bases outside gene matches: 9. The CDR3 region has the DNA TGTGCCAGCAGCTACCCGACTAGCGGGATCGAAAATGAGCAGTTCTTC. It specifies CASSYPTSGIENEQFF.

This clonotype was counted a few times. V usage is TRBV20-1 and J usage is TRBJ2-2; D not certain. Germline CDR1 DFQATT, CDR2 SNEGSKA (reference sequence). The ends were cut back, 4 bases at V and 4 bases at J, with 10 bases in the middle. This CDR3 is 13 amino acids long. The CDR3, as DNA: TGCAGTGCTAACCGACGAAGCACCGGGGAGCTGTTTTTT. Translation gives CSANRRSTGELFF.

The chain recombines TRBV6-2 or TRBV6-3 with TRBJ2-1, with D uncertain. CDR1 MNHEY and CDR2 SVGEGT come from the germline V gene. The CDR3 length is 12 residues. Trimming removed 0 bases from V and 14 bases from J, with 11 bases in between. In DNA form, the CDR3 reads TGTGCCAGCAGTTACTCGGGAACTTGGAAGTTCTTC. Translating it yields CASSYSGTWKFF.

The chain recombines TRBV4-3 with TRBJ2-5, with 8 bases aligning to TRBD1. J gave up 5 bases and V 5 bases, and 7 bases lay outside the gene matches. Germline V gene data show CDR1 as LGHNA and CDR2 as YSLEER. CDR3 size: 14 residues. CDR3 amino acids: CASSTDREGETQYF. DNA for the CDR3: TGCGCCAGCAGCACGGACAGGGAAGGGGAGACCCAGTACTTC.

This chain connects TRBV3-1 to TRBJ2-3; D might be TRBD1 or TRBD2, each matching 7 bases. Trimming removed 5 bases from V and 2 bases from J, with 14 bases in between. The germline V gene has CDR1 LGHDT and CDR2 YNNKEL (reference sequence). CDR3 length: 15 amino acids. Here the CDR3 DNA reads TGTGCCAGCAGCTCGGGGGGACAGATCACAGATACGCAGTATTTT. This encodes CASSSGGQITDTQYF.

The chain is built from TRBV27 and TRBJ2-1, with 9 bases aligning to TRBD1. Looked up from germline, CDR1 is MNHEY and CDR2 is SMNVEV (reference sequence). J gave up 5 bases and V 10 bases, and 27 bases lay outside the gene matches. This CDR3 spans 20 amino acids. The CDR3 sequence is CATSFSPGQGTRVMNNEQFF. The CDR3 nucleotides read TGTGCCACCTCATTTTCCCCGGGACAGGGTACCCGCGTTATGAACAATGAGCAGTTCTTC.

This clonotype showed up just a few times. The V and J genes are TRBV12-3 or TRBV12-4 and TRBJ2-7; tentatively, D is TRBD2 (6 bases). The CDR3 sequence is 11 residues long. Trimming shortened V by 7 bases and J by 9 bases, and 13 bases separated the two germline ends. CDR3 sequence reads: CASMVGGLQYF. CDR3 bases: TGTGCCAGCATGGTCGGGGGTTTGCAGTACTTC.

J is TRBJ1-3 and V is TRBV7-2; no clear D. The length of the CDR3 is 13 residues. Deletions cut 2 bases from V and 4 bases from J, with 6 bases between. From germline, CDR1 is SGHTA and CDR2 FQGNSA. The CDR3 region has the DNA TGTGCCAGCAGCTTAAGCACAGGAAACACCATATATTTT. Encoded protein: CASSLSTGNTIYF.

The chain couples TRBV7-8 to TRBJ2-7; 10 positions agree with TRBD1. The CDR3 is made up of 17 amino acids. Germline V CDR1 and CDR2: SGHVS, FQNEAQ. The trim removed 5 bases at V and 0 bases at J, leaving 10 bases unmatched. CDR3 residues: CASSKQGGTGDSYEQYF. The CDR3 DNA reads as TGTGCCAGCAGCAAGCAAGGGGGGACAGGGGACTCCTACGAGCAGTACTTC. Complete variable domain (other parts from reference TRBV7-8 and TRBJ2-7): GAGVSQSPRYKVAKRGQDVALRCDPISGHVSLFWYQQALGQGPEFLTYFQNEAQLDKSGLPSDRFFAERPEGSVSTLKIQRTQQEDSAVYLCASSKQGGTGDSYEQYFGPGTRLTVT.